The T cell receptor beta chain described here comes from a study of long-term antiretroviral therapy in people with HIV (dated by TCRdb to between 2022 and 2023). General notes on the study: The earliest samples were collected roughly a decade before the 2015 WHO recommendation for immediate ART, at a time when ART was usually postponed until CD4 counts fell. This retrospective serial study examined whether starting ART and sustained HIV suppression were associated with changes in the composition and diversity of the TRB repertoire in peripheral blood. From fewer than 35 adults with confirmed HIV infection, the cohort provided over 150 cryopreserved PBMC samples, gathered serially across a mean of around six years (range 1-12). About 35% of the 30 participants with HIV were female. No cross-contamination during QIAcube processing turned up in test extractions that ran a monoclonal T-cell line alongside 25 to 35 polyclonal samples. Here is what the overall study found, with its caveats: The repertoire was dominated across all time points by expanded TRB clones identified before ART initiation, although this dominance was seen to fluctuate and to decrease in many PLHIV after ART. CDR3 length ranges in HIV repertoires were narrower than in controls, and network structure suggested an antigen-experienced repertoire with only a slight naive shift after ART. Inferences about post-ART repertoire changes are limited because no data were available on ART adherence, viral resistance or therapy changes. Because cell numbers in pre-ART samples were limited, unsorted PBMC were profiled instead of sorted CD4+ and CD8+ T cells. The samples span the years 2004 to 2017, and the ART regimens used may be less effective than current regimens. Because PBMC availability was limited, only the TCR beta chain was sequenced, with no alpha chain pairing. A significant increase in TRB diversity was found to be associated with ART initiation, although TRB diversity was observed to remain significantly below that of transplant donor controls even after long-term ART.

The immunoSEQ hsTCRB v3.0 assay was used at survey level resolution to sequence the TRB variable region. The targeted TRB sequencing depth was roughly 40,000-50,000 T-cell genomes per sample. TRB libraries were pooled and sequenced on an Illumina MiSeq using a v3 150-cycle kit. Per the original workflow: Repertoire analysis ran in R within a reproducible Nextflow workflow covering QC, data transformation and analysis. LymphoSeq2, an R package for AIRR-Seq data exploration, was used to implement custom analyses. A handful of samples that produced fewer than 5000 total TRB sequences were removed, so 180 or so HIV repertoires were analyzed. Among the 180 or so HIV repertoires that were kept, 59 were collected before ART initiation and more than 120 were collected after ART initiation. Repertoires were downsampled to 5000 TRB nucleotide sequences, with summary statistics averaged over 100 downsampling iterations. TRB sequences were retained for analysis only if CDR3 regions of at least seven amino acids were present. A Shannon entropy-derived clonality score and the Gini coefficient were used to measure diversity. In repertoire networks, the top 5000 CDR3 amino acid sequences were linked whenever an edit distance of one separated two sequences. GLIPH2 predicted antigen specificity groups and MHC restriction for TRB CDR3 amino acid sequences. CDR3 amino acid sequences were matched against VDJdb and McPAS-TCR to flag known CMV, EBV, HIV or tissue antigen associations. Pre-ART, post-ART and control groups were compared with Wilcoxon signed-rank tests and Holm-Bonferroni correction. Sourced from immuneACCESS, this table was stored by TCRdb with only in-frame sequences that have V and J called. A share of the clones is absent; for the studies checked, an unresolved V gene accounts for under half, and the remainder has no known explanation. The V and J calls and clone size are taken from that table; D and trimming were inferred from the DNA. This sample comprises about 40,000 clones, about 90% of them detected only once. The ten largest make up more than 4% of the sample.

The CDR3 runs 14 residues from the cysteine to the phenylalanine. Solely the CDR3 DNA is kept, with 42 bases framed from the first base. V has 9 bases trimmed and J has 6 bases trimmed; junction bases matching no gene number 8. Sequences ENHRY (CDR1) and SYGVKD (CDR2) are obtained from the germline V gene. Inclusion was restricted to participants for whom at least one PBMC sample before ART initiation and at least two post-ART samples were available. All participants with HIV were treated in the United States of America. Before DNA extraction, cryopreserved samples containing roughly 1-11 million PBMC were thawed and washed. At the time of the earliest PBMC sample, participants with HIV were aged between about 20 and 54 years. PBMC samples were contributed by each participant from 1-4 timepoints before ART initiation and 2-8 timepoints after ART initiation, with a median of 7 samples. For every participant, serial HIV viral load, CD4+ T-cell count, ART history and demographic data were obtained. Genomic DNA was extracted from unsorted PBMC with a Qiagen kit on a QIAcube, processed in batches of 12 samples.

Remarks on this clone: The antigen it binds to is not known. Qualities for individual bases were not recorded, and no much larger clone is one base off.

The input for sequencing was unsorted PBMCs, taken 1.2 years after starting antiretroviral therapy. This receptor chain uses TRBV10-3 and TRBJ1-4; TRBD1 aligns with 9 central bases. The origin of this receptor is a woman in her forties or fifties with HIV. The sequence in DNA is TGTGCCATGAAGGGACAGGGCCCGGATGAAAAACTGTTTTTT. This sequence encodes CAMKGQGPDEKLFF.